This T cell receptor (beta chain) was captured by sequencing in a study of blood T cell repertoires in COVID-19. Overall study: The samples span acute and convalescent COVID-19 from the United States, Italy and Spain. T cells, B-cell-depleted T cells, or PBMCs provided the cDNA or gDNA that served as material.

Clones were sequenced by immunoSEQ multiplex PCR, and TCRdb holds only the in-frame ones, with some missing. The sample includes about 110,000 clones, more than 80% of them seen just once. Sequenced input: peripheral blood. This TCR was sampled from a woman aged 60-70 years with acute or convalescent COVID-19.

CDR3 DNA sequence: TGTGCCAGCAGCTTAAACTCTTGGTCCTACGAGCAGTACTTC. This codes for CASSLNSWSYEQYF. The chain is built from TRBV7-2 and TRBJ2-7; D is undetermined. The CDR3 length is 14 residues. The germline V gene has CDR1 SGHTA and CDR2 FQGNSA. V was cut by 2 bases and J by 1 base, with 9 bases left in between.